The rows below give T cell receptor beta chains drawn from one sample of a study of cytomegalovirus exposure and HLA in healthy donors. Method: immunoSEQ multiplex PCR; TCRdb's copy keeps in-frame clones and lacks some. Here the sample spans about 180,000 clones, approximately 87% being singletons. The specimen sequenced was PBMCs. These receptor sequences come from a woman in her 30s in good health and CMV-seronegative. CDR3s include the opening cysteine and the closing phenylalanine or tryptophan. The D gene is left open where the match is weak. Some rows have no size entry. The others give once, few or many, or a class for an expanded clone.

j_call: TRBJ2-4
d_call: NA
v_call: TRBV6-1
clone_size: NA
cdr3_nt: TGTGCCAGCATTTTACAGGGATCCAAAAACATTCAGTACTTC
cdr3_aa: CASILQGSKNIQYF

j_call: TRBJ1-5
d_call: NA
v_call: TRBV2
clone_size: few
cdr3_nt: TGTGCCAGCAGTGACGAGTCTTATAGCAATCAGCCCCAGCATTTT
cdr3_aa: CASSDESYSNQPQHF

j_call: TRBJ2-2
d_call: TRBD1
v_call: TRBV4-1
clone_size: NA
cdr3_nt: TGCGCCAGCAGCCAAGTGGGGGGACAGGGTACCACCGGGGAGCTGTTTTTT
cdr3_aa: CASSQVGGQGTTGELFF

j_call: TRBJ1-4
d_call: TRBD1
v_call: TRBV2
clone_size: NA
cdr3_nt: TGTGCCAGCAGTAAGGGGACAGGAGGTGAAAAACTGTTTTTT
cdr3_aa: CASSKGTGGEKLFF

j_call: TRBJ2-7
d_call: NA
v_call: TRBV4-2
clone_size: NA
cdr3_nt: TGTGCCAGCAGCCAAGATTTAAGCTCCGAGCAGTACTTC
cdr3_aa: CASSQDLSSEQYF

j_call: TRBJ1-3
d_call: TRBD1
v_call: TRBV7-9
clone_size: few
cdr3_nt: TGTGCCAGCAGCTGGACAGGGGGGGACACCATATATTTT
cdr3_aa: CASSWTGGDTIYF

j_call: TRBJ2-7
d_call: NA
v_call: TRBV27
clone_size: NA
cdr3_nt: TGTGCCAGCAGTTCCAACTACGAGCAGTACTTC
cdr3_aa: CASSSNYEQYF

j_call: TRBJ1-1
d_call: TRBD1
v_call: TRBV6-5
clone_size: once
cdr3_nt: TGTGCCAGCAGTAGGACAGGGAACACTGAAGCTTTCTTT
cdr3_aa: CASSRTGNTEAFF

j_call: TRBJ1-1
d_call: NA
v_call: TRBV6-5
clone_size: NA
cdr3_nt: TGTGCCAGCAGTTACTGGGGGGAGAACACTGAAGCTTTCTTT
cdr3_aa: CASSYWGENTEAFF

j_call: TRBJ1-6
d_call: NA
v_call: TRBV6-1
clone_size: NA
cdr3_nt: TGTGCCAGCAGTGAGTGGGGGGGCTATAATTCACCCCTCCACTTT
cdr3_aa: CASSEWGGYNSPLHF

j_call: TRBJ1-2
d_call: TRBD1
v_call: TRBV4-3
clone_size: NA
cdr3_nt: TGCGCCAGCAGCCAAGAAAACTTCAGGACAGGAGATGGCTACACCTTC
cdr3_aa: CASSQENFRTGDGYTF